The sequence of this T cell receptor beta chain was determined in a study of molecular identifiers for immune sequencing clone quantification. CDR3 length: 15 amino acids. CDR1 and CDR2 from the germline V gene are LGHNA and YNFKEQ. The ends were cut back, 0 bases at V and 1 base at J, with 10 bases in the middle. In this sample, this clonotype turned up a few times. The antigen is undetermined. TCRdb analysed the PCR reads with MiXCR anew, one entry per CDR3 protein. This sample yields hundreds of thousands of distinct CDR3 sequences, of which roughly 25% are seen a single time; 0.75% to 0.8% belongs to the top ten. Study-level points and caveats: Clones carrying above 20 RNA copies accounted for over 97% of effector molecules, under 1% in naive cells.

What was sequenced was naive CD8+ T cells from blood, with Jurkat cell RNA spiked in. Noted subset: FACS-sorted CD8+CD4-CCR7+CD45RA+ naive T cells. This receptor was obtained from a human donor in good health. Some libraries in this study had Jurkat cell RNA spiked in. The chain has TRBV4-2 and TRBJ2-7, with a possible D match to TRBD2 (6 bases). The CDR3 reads CASSQEEGMSYEQYF. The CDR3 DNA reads TGTGCCAGCAGCCAAGAGGAGGGAATGTCCTACGAGCAGTACTTC.